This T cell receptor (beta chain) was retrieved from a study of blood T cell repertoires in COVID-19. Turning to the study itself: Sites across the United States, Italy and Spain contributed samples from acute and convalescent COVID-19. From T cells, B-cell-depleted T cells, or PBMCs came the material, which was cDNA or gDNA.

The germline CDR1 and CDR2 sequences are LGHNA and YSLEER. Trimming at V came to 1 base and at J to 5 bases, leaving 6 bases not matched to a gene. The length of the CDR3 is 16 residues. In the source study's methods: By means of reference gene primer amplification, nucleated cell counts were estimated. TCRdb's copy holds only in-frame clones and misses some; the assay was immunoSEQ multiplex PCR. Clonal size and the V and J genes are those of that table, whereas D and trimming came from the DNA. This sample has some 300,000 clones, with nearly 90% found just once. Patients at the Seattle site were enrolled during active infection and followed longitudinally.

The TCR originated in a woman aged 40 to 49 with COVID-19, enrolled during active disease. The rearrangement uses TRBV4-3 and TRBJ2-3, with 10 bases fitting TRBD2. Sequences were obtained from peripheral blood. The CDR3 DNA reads TGCGCCAGCAGCCAAGGGTCTAGCGGGAGAGGAGATACGCAGTATTTT. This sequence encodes CASSQGSSGRGDTQYF.